The 26 T cell receptor beta chains reported below all come from one sample, sequenced in a study of T cells in Graves' hyperthyroidism and ophthalmopathy. It was RNA transcripts that yielded the amplified TCR beta CDR3 regions. An initial round of RT-PCR targeting the TCR CDR3 relied on the HTBI primer set. In TCRdb, the multiplex PCR reads were re-called with MiXCR into one record per CDR3 protein. The sample contains a few hundred thousand distinct CDR3 sequences, about a fifth of which appear only once. The sequenced sample consisted of blood. These receptors originate from a woman in her late teens or twenties with Graves' hyperthyroidism.

This chain connects TRBV20-1 to TRBJ2-7; D remains ambiguous. The germline V and J ends were trimmed by 1 base and 3 bases, with 13 bases remaining between them. The CDR3 spans 14 residues. CDR1 and CDR2 from the germline V gene are DFQATT and SNEGSKA (reference sequence). CDR3 DNA sequence: TGCAGTGCTAGAGGGATGGACCAAATCTACGAGCAGTACTTC. This translates into CSARGMDQIYEQYF.

This clonotype was seen many times. The chain has TRBV6-2 or TRBV6-3 and TRBJ2-2, with 12 positions matching TRBD2. Germline CDR1 reads MNHEY; CDR2 reads SVGEGT. V trimming: 2 bases; J trimming: 2 bases; junction bases outside the gene matches: 3. CDR3 length equals 17 residues. CDR3 region: CASSYTSGGPNTGELFF. CDR3 DNA sequence: TGTGCCAGCAGTTACACTAGCGGGGGGCCCAACACCGGGGAGCTGTTTTTT.

This clonotype appeared many times. The chain uses TRBV6-2 or TRBV6-3 and TRBJ1-5, with 7 bases matching TRBD1. V shed 7 bases and J 4 bases; nucleotides not matched to a gene: 22. CDR3 size: 19 residues. Germline V gene sequence: CDR1 MNHEY, CDR2 SVGEGT. In DNA, the CDR3 is TGTGCCAGCACTAGCCGAAGGGGGTACGGGACAGACAGTAATCAGCCCCAGCATTTT. Its protein is CASTSRRGYGTDSNQPQHF.

Ten or more counts support this clonotype. The rearrangement joins TRBV27 to TRBJ2-5, with 7 nucleotides matching TRBD1. The CDR3 totals 16 residues. CDR1 MNHEY and CDR2 SMNVEV come from the germline V gene (reference sequence). Unmatched junction bases numbered 14, after V lost 5 bases and J lost 5 bases. CDR3 sequence reads: CASSNAYRGYGETQYF. For the CDR3, the DNA is TGTGCCAGCAGTAACGCCTACAGGGGCTATGGGGAGACCCAGTACTTC.

Many counts were recorded for this clonotype. V usage is TRBV28 and J usage is TRBJ2-5; 11 bases fit TRBD2. The CDR3 length is 15 residues. The V and J ends lost 6 bases and 4 bases, in that order; junction bases with no gene match: 7. From germline, CDR1 is MDHEN and CDR2 SYDVKM. DNA for the CDR3: TGTGCCAGCAGCCGACTAGCGGGGACGCGAGAGACCCAGTACTTC. Translating it yields CASSRLAGTRETQYF.

This clonotype has ten or more counts. This rearrangement joins TRBV7-2 to TRBJ1-2; weak D call: TRBD1 (6 bases). The V end was cut by 3 bases, the J end by 6 bases, with 17 bases between. The CDR3 has 15 amino acids. The germline gives CDR1 SGHTA, CDR2 FQGNSA. CDR3 in DNA: TGTGCCAGCAGCTTCAGCTCTGGCAGGGGAGATGGCTACACCTTC. Encoded protein: CASSFSSGRGDGYTF.

This clonotype was observed many times. The CDR3 here is CASSYRGGEQYF. In DNA form, the CDR3 reads TGTGCCAGCAGTTACAGGGGGGGCGAGCAGTACTTC. V gene TRBV6-5 combines with J gene TRBJ2-7, with D possibly matching TRBD2 (7 bases). Trimming removed 2 bases from V and 6 bases from J, with 8 bases in between. This CDR3 has 12 residues. Germline V gene lookup returns CDR1 MNHEY and CDR2 SVGAGI.

This clonotype was seen at least ten times. The chain carries TRBV20-1 and TRBJ2-7, with D perhaps matching TRBD2 (6 bases). The length of the CDR3 is 17 residues. The V gene's germline CDR1 is DFQATT and CDR2 SNEGSKA (reference sequence). The ends were cut back, 0 bases at V and 0 bases at J, with 18 bases in the middle. CDR3 DNA sequence: TGCAGTGCTAGAGAGGGCGGTGGGGCGGGAACCTCCTACGAGCAGTACTTC. Amino acid sequence: CSAREGGGAGTSYEQYF.

The V call is TRBV2, the J call TRBJ2-5; a possible D gene is TRBD2 (7 bases). Per germline, CDR1 SNHLY and CDR2 FYNNEI. V was trimmed by 6 bases and J by 5 bases, leaving 13 bases between them. The CDR3 loop spans 13 amino acids. The CDR3: CASRRGGDETQYF. In DNA form, the CDR3 reads TGTGCCAGCAGGAGGGGGGGAGACGAGACCCAGTACTTC. Full variable domain (rest looked up from reference TRBV2 and TRBJ2-5): EPEVTQTPSHQVTQMGQEVILRCVPISNHLYFYWYRQILGQKVEFLVSFYNNEISEKSEIFDDQFSVERPDGSNFTLKIRSTKLEDSAMYFCASRRGGDETQYFGPGTRLLVL.

Ten or more counts support this clonotype. The chain couples TRBV2 to TRBJ1-2; D is unclear. Trimming cost V 1 base and J 4 bases, with 7 bases left between them. Per the germline V gene, CDR1 is SNHLY and CDR2 is FYNNEI. The CDR3 extends over 13 amino acids. The DNA of the CDR3 is TGTGCCAGCAGTGAAGAACACGGCTATGGCTACACCTTC. Its protein product is CASSEEHGYGYTF. Drawing the rest from reference TRBV2 and TRBJ1-2, the complete variable domain is EPEVTQTPSHQVTQMGQEVILRCVPISNHLYFYWYRQILGQKVEFLVSFYNNEISEKSEIFDDQFSVERPDGSNFTLKIRSTKLEDSAMYFCASSEEHGYGYTFGSGTRLTVV.

This chain links TRBV6-2 or TRBV6-3 with TRBJ2-5; possible D gene TRBD2, 6 bases. The V end lost 8 bases, the J end lost 2 bases, and 15 bases lay between the germline ends. The CDR3 loop spans 14 amino acids. Germline V gene lookup returns CDR1 MNHEY and CDR2 SVGEGT. CDR3 amino acids: CASRPRRGQETQYF. The CDR3 DNA follows: TGTGCCAGCCGGCCCCGGAGGGGACAAGAGACCCAGTACTTC.

This clonotype occurred many times. J is TRBJ1-1 and V is TRBV10-2; D is undetermined. CDR1 is WSHSY and CDR2 is SAAADI in the germline V gene. CDR3 length equals 14 residues. The V end lost 3 bases, the J end lost 2 bases, and 10 bases lay between the germline ends. The CDR3 bases are TGCGCCAGCAGTGACGGACTGTTCAACACTGAAGCTTTCTTT. Amino acids: CASSDGLFNTEAFF.

The chain uses TRBV24-1 and TRBJ2-2; D remains ambiguous. This CDR3 region has 16 residues. Germline values: CDR1 KGHDR, CDR2 SFDVKD. V lost 5 bases and J lost 3, with 15 bases in between. CDR3 sequence: CATSVGPLSYTGELFF. The CDR3 DNA reads TGTGCCACCAGTGTTGGTCCTCTCTCATACACCGGGGAGCTGTTTTTT.

This clonotype has at least ten counts. A junction boundary mismatches the germline segment, possibly from a read error. V usage is TRBV20-1 and J usage is TRBJ1-1, with D unclear. The CDR3 totals 17 residues. In germline, CDR1 is DFQATT, CDR2 SNEGSKA (reference sequence). CDR3 in DNA: TGCAGTACTAGAGATCAATTCGCCCCGGGATTGAACACTGAAGCTTTCTTT. Translated, it gives CSTRDQFAPGLNTEAFF.

This clonotype was detected many times. V gene TRBV6-1 combines with J gene TRBJ2-7; tentative D call: TRBD1 (6 bases). The germline V gene encodes CDR1 MNHNS and CDR2 SASEGT. Between the trimmed V and J ends, which lost 6 bases and 8 bases, there was a span of 14 bases. CDR3 length: 12 residues. CDR3 sequence reads: CASRLDSFQQYF. DNA of the CDR3: TGTGCCAGCAGACTGGACAGTTTTCAGCAGTACTTC.

The CDR3 region is CSARFRDFYEQYF. The CDR3 nucleotides are TGCAGTGCTAGATTCCGGGACTTCTACGAGCAGTACTTC. V usage is TRBV20-1 and J usage is TRBJ2-7, with D tentatively TRBD2 (6 bases). Trimming removed 2 bases from V and 3 bases from J, with 11 bases in between. The germline gives CDR1 DFQATT, CDR2 SNEGSKA (reference sequence). CDR3 size: 13 residues.

This clonotype appeared many times. V and J are TRBV6-1 and TRBJ2-2; the D gene is possibly TRBD1 (6 bases). The CDR3 has 15 amino acids. The V end lost 10 bases, the J end lost 2 bases, and 17 bases lay between the germline ends. In germline, CDR1 is MNHNS, CDR2 SASEGT. CDR3 bases: TGTGCCACCGGCCCCAGACAGGAAAACACCGGGGAGCTGTTTTTT. Translating gives CATGPRQENTGELFF.

In this sample, this clonotype turned up many times. The chain has TRBV11-2 and TRBJ1-2, with D possibly matching TRBD1 (6 bases). CDR1 is SGHAT, CDR2 FQNNGV, per germline. CDR3 length: 17 amino acids. The V end lost 5 bases, the J end lost 3 bases, and 22 bases lay between the germline ends. CDR3 DNA sequence: TGTGCCAGCAGCAAAGGGGGGGGTTCCCGCACCTACTATGGCTACACCTTC. Its protein is CASSKGGGSRTYYGYTF.

This clonotype was seen only a few times. This chain links TRBV25-1 with TRBJ2-4; 12 bases map to TRBD1. This CDR3 spans 15 amino acids. The germline V gene encodes CDR1 MGHDK and CDR2 SYGVNS. V dropped 2 bases and J dropped 6; count of bases not matched to a gene: 2. CDR3 in DNA: TGTGCCAGCAGTGAAAGGGACAGGGGGCGAAACATTCAGTACTTC. It specifies CASSERDRGRNIQYF.

This clonotype was recorded a few times. The chain links TRBV4-1 to TRBJ2-7; TRBD1 agrees at 7 bases. The junction had 6 bases not matched to a gene; V was cut back by 1 base and J by 3 bases. Looked up from germline, CDR1 is MGHRA and CDR2 is YSYEKL. This CDR3 is built from 15 residues. The CDR3 reads CASSQGPGGVYEQYF. The CDR3 nucleotides are TGCGCCAGCAGCCAAGGGCCAGGGGGAGTCTACGAGCAGTACTTC.

The chain couples TRBV12-3 or TRBV12-4 to TRBJ1-5; 9 bases line up with TRBD1. V shed 6 bases, J shed 5 bases, and the junction held 8 bases outside the gene matches. The CDR3 runs 15 residues. DNA of the CDR3: TGTGCCAGCAGCATACTAGACAGGGGGTATCAGCCCCAGCATTTT. It encodes CASSILDRGYQPQHF.

The V and J genes are TRBV2 and TRBJ2-2; D unclear. V gave up 4 bases and J gave up 3 bases, with 6 bases separating them. This CDR3 spans 13 amino acids. The V gene's germline CDR1 is SNHLY and CDR2 FYNNEI. The CDR3 DNA follows: TGTGCCAGCAGTGGGTCCCACACCGGGGAGCTGTTTTTT. Amino acids: CASSGSHTGELFF.

The rearrangement links TRBV6-2 or TRBV6-3 to TRBJ1-4; D unresolved. There are 12 residues in the CDR3. Germline assignment: CDR1 MNHEY and CDR2 SVGEGT. V lost 6 bases and J lost 8, with 10 bases in between. The CDR3 spells CASRLYGEKLFF. Here the CDR3 DNA reads TGTGCCAGCAGGCTCTATGGGGAAAAACTGTTTTTT.

This clonotype was picked up many times. The V and J genes are TRBV6-1 and TRBJ2-2; the match to TRBD2 covers 12 bases. In germline, CDR1 is MNHNS, CDR2 SASEGT. With V trimmed by 6 bases and J by 5 bases, 4 bases remained unmatched. This CDR3 has 15 amino acids. CDR3 bases: TGTGCCAGCAGCCGACTAGCGGGGGAGACCGGGGAGCTGTTTTTT. Amino acids: CASSRLAGETGELFF.

In its sample, this clonotype was seen many times. This chain links TRBV15 with TRBJ2-7; D tentatively reads TRBD1 or TRBD2 (5 bases each). CDR3 length: 15 residues. Trimming left V 3 bases short and J 4 bases short, with 16 bases between. Germline loops: CDR1 LNHNV, CDR2 YYDKDF (reference sequence). The CDR3 DNA follows: TGTGCCACCAGCAGCTCTGAGGGGTTGGAATACGAGCAGTACTTC. This encodes CATSSSEGLEYEQYF.

This clonotype was detected many times. The V and J genes are TRBV19 and TRBJ1-5; TRBD1 is a possible D gene (5 bases). Germline assignment: CDR1 LNHDA and CDR2 SQIVND (reference sequence). The V gene lost 5 bases and the J gene lost 4 bases, with 18 bases spanning the gap. The CDR3 loop spans 16 amino acids. CDR3 sequence reads: CASSRGGGGANQPQHF. The CDR3 bases are TGTGCCAGTAGTCGCGGCGGGGGGGGAGCGAATCAGCCCCAGCATTTT.